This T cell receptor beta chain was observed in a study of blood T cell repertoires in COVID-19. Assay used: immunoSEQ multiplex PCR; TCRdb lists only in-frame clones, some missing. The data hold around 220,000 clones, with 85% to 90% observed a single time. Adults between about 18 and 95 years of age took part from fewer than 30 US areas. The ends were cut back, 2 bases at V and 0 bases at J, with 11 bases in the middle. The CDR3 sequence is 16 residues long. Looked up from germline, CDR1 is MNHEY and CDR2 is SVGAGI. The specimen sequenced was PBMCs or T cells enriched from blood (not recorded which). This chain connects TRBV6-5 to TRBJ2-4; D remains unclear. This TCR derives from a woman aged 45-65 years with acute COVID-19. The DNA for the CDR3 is TGTGCCAGCAGTTACGTGCGGCCGATAGCCAAAAACATTCAGTACTTC. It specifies CASSYVRPIAKNIQYF.